The rows below give T cell receptor beta chains drawn from one sample of a study of T cells expressing NK-cell markers. TCRdb reprocessed the 5' RACE reads, with one entry per CDR3 protein and no DNA. This table lists 300,000 to 450,000 distinct CDR3 sequences. Sequencing used blood T cells: a sorted CD56 or NKG2C T cell subset, CD4+ or CD8+ T cells, or bulk PBMC T cells (not recorded which). The origin of the receptors is a man aged 18 to 69 in good health. CDR3s include the opening cysteine and the closing phenylalanine or tryptophan.

cdr3_aa v_call cdr3_length j_call
CATSDSGLARNNEQFF TRBV24-1 16 TRBJ2-1
CASSPGLQNTGELFF TRBV11-3 15 TRBJ2-2
CASRSLVSDTQYF TRBV2 13 TRBJ2-3
CASYGDNSYEQYF TRBV28 13 TRBJ2-7
CASSYPAGRAETQYF TRBV6-5 15 TRBJ2-5
CASSPSGTGPREQFF TRBV18 15 TRBJ2-1
CASGNGGGNQPQHF TRBV27 14 TRBJ1-5
CASSPILGGGHAYEQYF TRBV27 17 TRBJ2-7
CASSYNQGNYVANEQFF TRBV7-9 17 TRBJ2-1
CASRSGGGGTGELFF TRBV19 15 TRBJ2-2
CASSPFPTGGRSDTQYF TRBV18 17 TRBJ2-3
CAWTEQGVSYEQYF TRBV30 14 TRBJ2-7
CATGQPGLNTEAFF TRBV7-9 14 TRBJ1-1
CASSVRGWNTEAFF TRBV14 14 TRBJ1-1
CASRATRVPPYGYTF TRBV12-3/TRBV12-4 15 TRBJ1-2
CASSPRGQRDLEQFF TRBV18 15 TRBJ2-1
CASSYGKDGYTF TRBV6-2/TRBV6-3 12 TRBJ1-2
CATSPGYPNYGYTF TRBV24-1 14 TRBJ1-2
CASSLGASGGGTQYF TRBV7-3 15 TRBJ2-3
CASSDPLGQTNYGYTF TRBV2 16 TRBJ1-2
CASSLRLAEYNEQFF TRBV11-2 15 TRBJ2-1
CASSRLAGMYNEQFF TRBV19 15 TRBJ2-1
CASSRLAGTTSQETQYF TRBV9 17 TRBJ2-5
CASSVYRQGRDGYTF TRBV7-9 15 TRBJ1-2
CASSLHPSSEKLFF TRBV12-3/TRBV12-4 14 TRBJ1-4
CASSRRAGQGPDTQYF TRBV11-2 16 TRBJ2-3